Here is one T cell receptor (beta chain) with its context. These data originate in a study of blood T cell repertoires in COVID-19. Study information: PBMCs, B-cell-depleted T cells, or T cells provided the cDNA or gDNA that made up the material.

In the original processing: Using reference gene primer amplification, nucleated cell counts were estimated. Measured with immunoSEQ multiplex PCR; TCRdb has only the in-frame clones, and not every one. V, J and clone size are taken as reported in that table, and D and trimming were inferred from the DNA itself. The sample lists some 97,000 clones; less than 95% were seen once. This sequence was found in a man aged 45-60 years with acute or convalescent COVID-19. Sample: peripheral blood.

CDR3 sequence reads: CASRRGSDTEAFF. CDR3 DNA sequence: TGTGCCAGTAGAAGGGGCTCAGACACTGAAGCTTTCTTT. The rearrangement links TRBV19 to TRBJ1-1; perhaps TRBD1 as D (5 bases). Per the germline V gene, CDR1 is LNHDA and CDR2 is SQIVND (reference sequence). Deletions cut 6 bases from V and 3 bases from J, with 11 bases between. The length of the CDR3 is 13 residues.